One sample yielded the 32 T cell receptor beta chains listed below, sequenced in a study of blood T cell repertoires in COVID-19. Profiling relied on immunoSEQ multiplex PCR, and the TCRdb table lists in-frame clones only, not all of them. The sample has about 80,000 clones; 78% are singletons. What was sequenced was peripheral blood. The origin of the receptors is a human donor in a cohort sampled during active COVID-19.

The V and J genes are TRBV15 and TRBJ2-3, with 11 bases fitting TRBD2. The trim removed 4 bases at V and 4 bases at J, leaving 4 bases unmatched. The CDR3 has 15 residues. Germline-derived CDR1 and CDR2 are LNHNV and YYDKDF (reference sequence). The CDR3 region has the DNA TGTGCCACCAGCACTAGCGGGGGGATCCCAGATACGCAGTATTTT. The encoded protein is CATSTSGGIPDTQYF.

This clone was seen only a few times. The chain recombines TRBV4-1 with TRBJ2-5; 9 bases are shared with TRBD2. CDR3 length: 14 residues. CDR1 and CDR2 from the germline V gene are MGHRA and YSYEKL. J was trimmed by 3 bases and V by 3 bases; bases with no gene match: 2. The CDR3 loop is CASSHVAGEETQYF. The DNA for the CDR3 is TGCGCCAGCAGCCACGTAGCGGGGGAAGAGACCCAGTACTTC.

The rearrangement joins TRBV4-3 to TRBJ1-4; 9 nucleotides line up with TRBD1. Germline CDR1 LGHNA, CDR2 YSLEER. The CDR3 loop spans 17 amino acids. With 5 bases clipped from V and 4 bases from J, the junction kept 11 bases outside the gene matches. The CDR3 sequence is CASSTNPGQGINEKLFF. The DNA of the CDR3 is TGCGCCAGCAGCACAAATCCGGGACAGGGAATTAATGAAAAACTGTTTTTT.

There are many counts of this clone. This rearrangement joins TRBV7-8 to TRBJ1-5; no definite D call. V lost 1 base, J lost 9 bases, and 13 bases lay in between. This CDR3 has 14 amino acids. Germline assignment: CDR1 SGHVS and CDR2 FQNEAQ. In DNA form, the CDR3 reads TGTGCCAGCAGCTTAGTTATCGGGTTGCGGCCCCAGCATTTT. As protein: CASSLVIGLRPQHF.

On this clone itself: The junction shows a germline mismatch at one end, possibly a read error. V and J are TRBV12-3 or TRBV12-4 and TRBJ1-2, with D uncertain. CDR3 length: 13 amino acids. As DNA, the CDR3 is TGTGCCAGCAGTTTACGAGTCGGGGTGCCGCATGTCTTC. Translating it yields CASSLRVGVPHVF.

V gene TRBV6-2 or TRBV6-3 combines with J gene TRBJ1-1; D remains ambiguous. Germline CDR1 and CDR2: MNHEY and SVGEGT. Trimming took off 6 bases at V and 4 bases at J, with 12 bases between the two ends. This CDR3 is 13 amino acids long. The CDR3 DNA reads TGTGCCAGCAGCCAAATAGCGTCCACTGAAGCTTTCTTT. This codes for CASSQIASTEAFF.

This clone was observed a few times. The gene calls are TRBV28 and TRBJ1-4, with TRBD1 matching 8 bases. The CDR3 has 15 amino acids. Unmatched junction bases numbered 8, after V lost 4 bases and J lost 7 bases. Germline CDR1 is MDHEN and CDR2 is SYDVKM. The CDR3 sequence: CASSYDRGTVEKLFF. The CDR3 DNA reads TGTGCCAGCAGTTACGACAGGGGTACTGTTGAAAAACTGTTTTTT.

This clone has just a few counts. V usage is TRBV27 and J usage is TRBJ1-2; no reliable D call. The V gene lost 0 bases and the J gene lost 2 bases, with 7 bases spanning the gap. The CDR3 is 14 residues long. In germline, CDR1 is MNHEY, CDR2 SMNVEV (reference sequence). The CDR3 spells CASSLSAPNYGYTF. In DNA form, the CDR3 reads TGTGCCAGCAGTTTATCGGCACCCAACTATGGCTACACCTTC.

V and J are TRBV19 and TRBJ2-6, with D unresolved. CDR1 is LNHDA, CDR2 SQIVND, per germline (reference sequence). V shed 2 bases and J shed 2 bases, with 7 bases lying between them. The length of the CDR3 is 15 residues. The chain's CDR3 is CASSIQEAGANVLTF. The CDR3 nucleotides are TGTGCCAGTAGTATACAGGAAGCTGGGGCCAACGTCCTGACTTTC.

The V and J genes are TRBV5-1 and TRBJ1-1; the match to TRBD1 covers 10 bases. The germline gives CDR1 SGHRS, CDR2 YFSETQ. The CDR3 runs 16 residues. The V segment lost 3 bases and the J segment 1 base; nucleotides outside the gene matches: 6. CDR3 bases: TGCGCCAGCAGCTCCAGGACAGGGGGGACGAACACTGAAGCTTTCTTT. Translation: CASSSRTGGTNTEAFF.

V is TRBV6-5 and J is TRBJ1-2, with unresolved D. With 8 bases removed from V and 4 bases from J, the gap between germline ends came to 20 bases. The CDR3 runs 15 residues. Germline V gene lookup returns CDR1 MNHEY and CDR2 SVGAGI. The CDR3 here is CASGSQSTPFYGYTF. In DNA form, the CDR3 reads TGTGCCAGCGGGAGCCAATCCACCCCTTTCTATGGCTACACCTTC.

This clone was observed a handful of times. J is TRBJ1-6 and V is TRBV7-6; D is uncertain. Germline V gene sequence: CDR1 SGHVS, CDR2 FNYEAQ. Trimming removed 1 base at V and 10 bases at J, with 14 bases between. This CDR3 spans 15 amino acids. The CDR3 here is CASSLVSEDFSPLHF. The CDR3 region has the DNA TGTGCCAGCAGCTTAGTCAGCGAGGACTTCTCACCCCTCCACTTT.

V gene TRBV7-8 combines with J gene TRBJ1-6; 8 bases fit TRBD1. With V trimmed by 2 bases and J by 3 bases, 3 bases remained unmatched. Germline values: CDR1 SGHVS, CDR2 FQNEAQ. The CDR3 runs to 16 residues. The CDR3 coding sequence is TGTGCCAGCAGCTTAAGTGGACAGGGCTATAATTCACCCCTCCACTTT. Translation gives CASSLSGQGYNSPLHF.

The V gene is TRBV5-6, the J gene TRBJ2-7, with a weak D call TRBD2 (5 bases). Germline V gene sequence: CDR1 SGHDT, CDR2 YYEEEE. The V and J ends lost 2 bases and 0 bases respectively, with 9 bases between them. The CDR3 loop spans 14 amino acids. The CDR3 loop reads CASSFRGPSYEQYF. CDR3 coding DNA: TGTGCCAGCAGCTTTCGGGGTCCCTCCTACGAGCAGTACTTC.

This clone was counted a single time. The chain combines TRBV5-4 with TRBJ1-1; D possibly corresponds to TRBD1 (5 bases). Trimming cost V 7 bases and J 0 bases, with 13 bases left between them. This CDR3 is 14 amino acids long. Germline V lookup: CDR1 SGHNT, CDR2 YYREEE (reference sequence). This CDR3 reads CASRRGGLNTEAFF. In nucleotides, the CDR3 is TGTGCCAGCCGGCGGGGCGGGTTGAACACTGAAGCTTTCTTT.

The chain carries TRBV6-5 and TRBJ1-2; D not resolved. The CDR3 covers 15 residues. The V and J ends lost 7 bases and 8 bases respectively, with 23 bases between them. CDR1 and CDR2 (germline): MNHEY, SVGAGI. CDR3 amino acids: CASKRPGSGSGGYTF. CDR3 bases: TGTGCCAGCAAGCGTCCAGGATCAGGTTCGGGAGGCTACACCTTC.

This chain joins TRBV18 and TRBJ2-1; 8 bases line up with TRBD1. Germline trimming cut 5 bases from V and 5 bases from J; bases unmatched to any gene: 8. This CDR3 has 15 residues. Germline V gene lookup returns CDR1 KGHSH and CDR2 LQKENI. The CDR3: CASSNRDRNNNEQFF. The CDR3, as DNA: TGTGCCAGCTCAAACCGGGACAGGAATAACAATGAGCAGTTCTTC. Looking up the rest from reference TRBV18 and TRBJ2-1 gives the full variable domain: NAGVMQNPRHLVRRRGQEARLRCSPMKGHSHVYWYRQLPEEGLKFMVYLQKENIIDESGMPKERFSAEFPKEGPSILRIQQVVRGDSAAYFCASSNRDRNNNEQFFGPGTRLTVL.

J is TRBJ1-6 and V is TRBV3-1 (or the pseudogene TRBV3-2), with 10 positions matching TRBD1. V lost 0 bases and J lost 6; bases outside the gene matches: 5. Germline V CDR1 and CDR2: LGHDT, YNNKEL (reference sequence). The CDR3 extends over 17 amino acids. DNA of the CDR3: TGTGCCAGCAGCCAAGATACAGACAGGGGGCTTAATTCACCCCTCCACTTT. Amino acids: CASSQDTDRGLNSPLHF.

V and J are TRBV7-8 and TRBJ2-1; D gene unclear. CDR3 length equals 15 residues. Between the trimmed V and J ends, which lost 2 bases and 4 bases, there was a span of 12 bases. Germline-derived CDR1 and CDR2 are SGHVS and FQNEAQ. In DNA form, the CDR3 reads TGTGCCAGCAGCTTACGTCAGAAAAGTTACAATGAGCAGTTCTTC. Translated, it gives CASSLRQKSYNEQFF.

The chain has TRBV7-9 and TRBJ2-2; a weak D match, TRBD1 (6 bases). The V end was cut by 5 bases, the J end by 3 bases, with 13 bases between. Per germline, CDR1 SEHNR and CDR2 FQNEAQ (reference sequence). This CDR3 spans 15 amino acids. Written as DNA, the CDR3 is TGTGCCAGCAGCCAGCCAGGGGACGACACCGGGGAGCTGTTTTTT. Translated: CASSQPGDDTGELFF.

The chain combines TRBV5-6 with TRBJ2-2; the D is unclear. Trimming took 1 base from V and 2 from J, leaving 12 bases between them. The CDR3 sequence is 16 residues long. Germline CDR1 and CDR2: SGHDT and YYEEEE. The CDR3 DNA reads as TGTGCCAGCAGCTTGTGGTTTGACACCAACACCGGGGAGCTGTTTTTT. It yields the protein CASSLWFDTNTGELFF.

The chain recombines TRBV5-1 with TRBJ1-1; D is unresolved. CDR1 SGHRS and CDR2 YFSETQ come from the germline V gene. The CDR3 has 15 amino acids. With 1 base removed from V and 0 bases from J, the gap between germline ends came to 10 bases. Here the CDR3 DNA reads TGCGCCAGCAGCTTGTCCCATCCATTGAACACTGAAGCTTTCTTT. Translating it yields CASSLSHPLNTEAFF.

The chain carries TRBV27 and TRBJ2-3; 11 bases agree with TRBD2. This CDR3 has 17 residues. Germline CDR1 reads MNHEY; CDR2 reads SMNVEV (reference sequence). J was trimmed by 2 bases and V by 6 bases; bases with no gene match: 10. CDR3: CASSPRVAGGLTDTQYF. CDR3 coding DNA: TGTGCCAGCAGCCCCCGGGTAGCGGGGGGGCTCACAGATACGCAGTATTTT.

The rearrangement uses TRBV7-3 and TRBJ1-1; D ambiguous. The germline V and J ends were trimmed by 5 bases and 2 bases, with 9 bases remaining between them. The CDR3 length is 13 residues. The germline V gene has CDR1 SGHTA and CDR2 FQGTGA. The chain's CDR3 is CASSPIQNTEAFF. CDR3 bases: TGTGCCAGCAGCCCCATCCAAAACACTGAAGCTTTCTTT.

This clone was observed a single time. The CDR3 protein is CASSLGERETQYF. CDR3 DNA sequence: TGTGCCAGCAGCTTAGGGGAGCGAGAGACCCAGTACTTC. The chain carries TRBV7-9 and TRBJ2-5; TRBD2 is a possible D gene (5 bases). The CDR3 has 13 amino acids. Germline V gene data show CDR1 as SEHNR and CDR2 as FQNEAQ (reference sequence). The V and J ends lost 1 base and 4 bases respectively, with 7 bases between them.

The chain combines TRBV5-1 with TRBJ1-1; D might be TRBD1 (5 bases). This CDR3 contains 15 residues. CDR1 and CDR2 from the germline V gene are SGHRS and YFSETQ. V shed 0 bases and J shed 3 bases, with 12 bases lying between them. CDR3 amino acids: CASSLVQGYYTEAFF. CDR3 sequence (DNA): TGCGCCAGCAGCTTGGTTCAGGGTTATTACACTGAAGCTTTCTTT.

This clone was observed a single time. The chain joins TRBV5-4 to TRBJ1-1; 7 nucleotides agree with TRBD1. The ends lost 4 bases at V and 1 base at J; junction bases unmatched: 4. Per the germline V gene, CDR1 is SGHNT and CDR2 is YYREEE (reference sequence). This CDR3 region has 14 residues. CDR3 residues: CASSTGQPNTEAFF. DNA for the CDR3: TGTGCCAGCAGCACGGGACAGCCGAACACTGAAGCTTTCTTT. Together with reference TRBV5-4 and TRBJ1-1, the CDR3 gives the full variable domain: ETGVTQSPTHLIKTRGQQVTLRCSSQSGHNTVSWYQQALGQGPQFIFQYYREEENGRGNFPPRFSGLQFPNYSSELNVNALELDDSALYLCASSTGQPNTEAFFGQGTRLTVV.

The J gene is TRBJ2-7, the V gene TRBV4-1; TRBD1 matches 8 bases. Germline values: CDR1 MGHRA, CDR2 YSYEKL. This CDR3 is 14 amino acids long. V lost 4 bases and J lost 2; bases outside the gene matches: 4. CDR3 residues: CASSPRGQAYEQYF. For the CDR3, the DNA is TGCGCCAGCAGCCCTCGGGGACAGGCCTACGAGCAGTACTTC.

The chain carries TRBV5-1 and TRBJ2-3, with D hard to call. The CDR3 contains 13 residues. Trimming removed 6 bases at V and 4 bases at J, with 12 bases between. Germline V gene lookup returns CDR1 SGHRS and CDR2 YFSETQ. Here the CDR3 reads CASTSPGSDTQYF. CDR3 nucleotides: TGCGCCAGCACCTCCCCAGGTTCAGATACGCAGTATTTT.

The V call is TRBV5-1, the J call TRBJ1-2, with 7 bases lining up with TRBD1. Germline values: CDR1 SGHRS, CDR2 YFSETQ. The CDR3 consists of 16 residues. The V segment lost 0 bases and the J segment 2 bases; nucleotides outside the gene matches: 7. CDR3 coding DNA: TGCGCCAGCAGCTTGGCCAGGCAGGGGGAGAACTATGGCTACACCTTC. It yields the protein CASSLARQGENYGYTF.

This chain joins TRBV6-1 and TRBJ1-2; 9 nucleotides align to TRBD1. CDR1 MNHNS and CDR2 SASEGT come from the germline V gene. The CDR3 extends over 16 amino acids. V lost 2 bases to trimming and J lost 1 base; unmatched junction nucleotides: 5. The CDR3 region is CASSEWGQGGNYGYTF. The CDR3 DNA reads as TGTGCCAGCAGTGAATGGGGACAGGGTGGTAACTATGGCTACACCTTC.

V is TRBV6-5 and J is TRBJ1-2; D not certain. The length of the CDR3 is 12 residues. Germline V gene sequence: CDR1 MNHEY, CDR2 SVGAGI. The V end lost 0 bases, the J end lost 6 bases, and 5 bases lay between the germline ends. CDR3 DNA: TGTGCCAGCAGTTACTCGAGGAATGGCTACACCTTC. As protein: CASSYSRNGYTF.